What follows are 22 T cell receptor beta chains derived from one specimen sequenced in a study of technical replicates of blood from a few donors (dated by TCRdb to about 2017). The library relied on the immunoSEQ multiplex PCR assay. In its TCRdb copy, this immuneACCESS table keeps in-frame sequences only and misses some clones. Where compared with another copy, unresolved V genes explain less than half of these, and the others have no known cause. The sample includes approximately 70,000 clones, with approximately 94% observed a single time. Of the sample, about 0.38% is held by the ten largest clones. The material sequenced was T cells isolated from PBMCs. The receptors here all came from a human donor in good health.

The chain is built from TRBV7-6 and TRBJ2-1; D is perhaps TRBD2 (6 bases). Germline lookup yields CDR1 SGHVS and CDR2 FNYEAQ. Deletions cut 1 base from V and 2 bases from J, with 9 bases between. The CDR3 is 15 amino acids. The CDR3, as DNA: TGTGCCAGCAGCTTAGGGGGGGTGACCTACAATGAGCAGTTCTTC. Amino acid sequence: CASSLGGVTYNEQFF.

The rearrangement links TRBV5-4 to TRBJ2-7; D possibly corresponds to TRBD1 (7 bases). Trimming took 4 bases from V and 5 from J, leaving 16 bases between them. The CDR3 has 14 amino acids. Germline V gives CDR1 SGHNT, CDR2 YYREEE (reference sequence). The CDR3 loop reads CASSPGGGGDEQYF. The CDR3 nucleotides read TGTGCCAGCAGCCCCGGAGGGGGCGGGGACGAGCAGTACTTC.

The CDR3 DNA sequence: TGTGCCAGTAGTATAGGGGGAGGGCCGAATGAGCAGTTCTTC. Its protein product is CASSIGGGPNEQFF. The chain has TRBV19 and TRBJ2-1; 7 nucleotides line up with TRBD2. CDR3 size: 14 residues. With V trimmed by 1 base and J by 7 bases, 4 bases remained unmatched. CDR1 and CDR2 (germline): LNHDA, SQIVND (reference sequence).

The rearrangement uses TRBV9 and TRBJ1-1; D might be TRBD1 (6 bases). V dropped 8 bases and J dropped 1 base, with 12 bases sitting between them. This CDR3 has 13 amino acids. The germline V gene has CDR1 SGDLS and CDR2 YYNGEE. This chain's CDR3 is CARTGIGNTEAFF. The CDR3 DNA sequence: TGTGCCAGAACAGGGATTGGGAACACTGAAGCTTTCTTT.

This clone was detected only once. The rearrangement links TRBV28 to TRBJ1-1; 7 bases agree with TRBD1. The ends lost 6 bases at V and 7 bases at J; junction bases unmatched: 14. The CDR3 has 15 amino acids. Germline CDR1 and CDR2: MDHEN and SYDVKM. The CDR3: CASSPLGEGGLEAFF. CDR3 bases: TGTGCCAGCAGCCCCCTCGGGGAAGGGGGCCTTGAAGCTTTCTTT.

The chain is built from TRBV10-3 and TRBJ2-3, with TRBD2 matching over 7 bases. The germline V gene has CDR1 ENHRY and CDR2 SYGVKD. The CDR3 is 16 amino acids. V was pared by 3 bases and J by 3 bases, with 9 bases of the junction left unmatched. CDR3 region: CAISDLMGGDTDTQYF. CDR3 nucleotide sequence: TGTGCCATCAGTGACTTAATGGGGGGGGATACAGATACGCAGTATTTT.

The sample holds one count of this clone. V is TRBV27 and J is TRBJ2-1, with TRBD2 identical over 11 bases. The CDR3 is 16 residues long. V shed 4 bases, J shed 2 bases, and the junction held 4 bases outside the gene matches. Germline V gene sequence: CDR1 MNHEY, CDR2 SMNVEV (reference sequence). This CDR3 is CASSSRSGRAYNEQFF. DNA for the CDR3: TGTGCCAGCAGTTCCCGTAGCGGGAGGGCCTACAATGAGCAGTTCTTC.

The chain uses TRBV7-2 and TRBJ1-5, with TRBD1 as a possible D gene (6 bases). CDR1 and CDR2 from the germline V gene are SGHTA and FQGNSA. CDR3 length equals 15 residues. V was pared by 3 bases and J by 3 bases, with 12 bases between. For the CDR3, the DNA is TGTGCCAGCAGCTTGGTTGGACAGATCAATCAGCCCCAGCATTTT. Translating gives CASSLVGQINQPQHF.

The CDR3, as DNA: TGTGCCAGCAGCCCTTCTCGTGTCGGGGAGCTGTTTTTT. Amino acid sequence: CASSPSRVGELFF. This sequence joins TRBV7-6 and TRBJ2-2; D is uncertain. Per the germline V gene, CDR1 is SGHVS and CDR2 is FNYEAQ. The length of the CDR3 is 13 residues. V was clipped by 5 bases and J by 7 bases, with 11 bases between them.

This rearrangement joins TRBV2 to TRBJ2-2; 9 bases agree with TRBD1. Germline V lookup: CDR1 SNHLY, CDR2 FYNNEI. There are 14 residues in the CDR3. V lost 8 bases to trimming and J lost 6 bases; unmatched junction nucleotides: 7. This CDR3 is CASSGTGFPGELFF. CDR3 nucleotides: TGTGCCAGCTCTGGGACAGGGTTCCCCGGGGAGCTGTTTTTT.

The chain uses TRBV9 and TRBJ2-7; the match to TRBD2 covers 10 bases. This CDR3 region has 13 residues. V dropped 4 bases and J dropped 5; count of bases not matched to a gene: 3. Germline V lookup: CDR1 SGDLS, CDR2 YYNGEE. CDR3 nucleotide sequence: TGTGCCAGCAGCCCTAGCGGGAGAAACGAGCAGTACTTC. It yields the protein CASSPSGRNEQYF. Using reference TRBV9 and TRBJ2-7 for the parts outside the CDR3, the full variable domain is DSGVTQTPKHLITATGQRVTLRCSPRSGDLSVYWYQQSLDQGLQFLIQYYNGEERAKGNILERFSAQQFPDLHSELNLSSLELGDSALYFCASSPSGRNEQYFGPGTRLTVT.

The V and J genes are TRBV5-1 and TRBJ2-7, with 10 bases lining up with TRBD1. Germline V gene lookup returns CDR1 SGHRS and CDR2 YFSETQ. The junction had 9 bases not matched to a gene; V was cut back by 6 bases and J by 3 bases. This CDR3 comprises 15 residues. CDR3 DNA: TGCGCCAGCACCGAGTGGGACAGGGGCCTCTACGAGCAGTACTTC. It codes for CASTEWDRGLYEQYF.

The rearrangement joins TRBV5-1 to TRBJ2-7; D is undetermined. V was clipped by 3 bases and J by 2 bases, with 6 bases between them. CDR3 length: 12 amino acids. Germline CDR1 and CDR2: SGHRS and YFSETQ. The CDR3 DNA sequence: TGCGCCAGCAGCTCCAGTCCCTACGAGCAGTACTTC. Translating it yields CASSSSPYEQYF.

V usage is TRBV7-9 and J usage is TRBJ2-1; 13 positions match TRBD2. This CDR3 has 17 amino acids. V gave up 5 bases and J gave up 5 bases; unmatched junction bases: 9. Germline assignment: CDR1 SEHNR and CDR2 FQNEAQ (reference sequence). CDR3 in amino acids: CASSQGLAGIRDNEQFF. In nucleotides, the CDR3 is TGTGCCAGCAGCCAGGGACTAGCGGGAATTCGGGACAATGAGCAGTTCTTC.

This chain joins TRBV6-5 and TRBJ1-1; 7 positions agree with TRBD1. Germline V gene sequence: CDR1 MNHEY, CDR2 SVGAGI. This CDR3 comprises 14 residues. The V gene end was trimmed by 9 bases and the J gene end by 1 base; junction bases not matched to a gene: 8. The CDR3 sequence: CASTGASQNTEAFF. CDR3 nucleotides: TGTGCCAGTACAGGGGCCTCCCAGAACACTGAAGCTTTCTTT.

The chain carries TRBV6-5 and TRBJ1-1; 8 bases line up with TRBD1. The length of the CDR3 is 14 residues. The germline CDR1 and CDR2 sequences are MNHEY and SVGAGI. V was pared by 5 bases and J by 5 bases, with 7 bases of the junction left unmatched. Here the CDR3 DNA reads TGTGCCAGCAGTCCCCGGACAGGGAGGACTGAAGCTTTCTTT. Amino acid sequence: CASSPRTGRTEAFF.

V is TRBV19 and J is TRBJ2-5; TRBD1 matches at 7 bases. Germline loops: CDR1 LNHDA, CDR2 SQIVND (reference sequence). This CDR3 is 15 amino acids long. Unmatched junction bases numbered 7, after V lost 5 bases and J lost 1 base. CDR3 region: CASSVDRDSQETQYF. The CDR3 coding sequence is TGTGCCAGTAGTGTCGACCGGGACAGCCAAGAGACCCAGTACTTC.

The V and J genes are TRBV21-1 and TRBJ1-5; TRBD1 is taken as the D call from the table, unchecked against the DNA. TRBV21-1 constitutes a pseudogene. The length of the CDR3 is 17 residues. CDR3 sequence: CASSKEGQGVCNQPQHF. The CDR3 coding sequence is TGTGCCAGCAGCAAAGAAGGACAGGGGGTGTGCAATCAGCCCCAGCATTTT.

This sequence joins TRBV5-6 and TRBJ1-2; D is ambiguous. The V and J ends lost 6 bases and 4 bases respectively, with 13 bases between them. The CDR3 extends over 13 amino acids. In germline, CDR1 is SGHDT, CDR2 YYEEEE. CDR3 loop: CASTLTEFYGYTF. CDR3 DNA: TGTGCCAGCACCCTTACAGAGTTCTATGGCTACACCTTC.

The chain uses TRBV5-1 and TRBJ2-1; 11 nucleotides line up with TRBD2. Per the germline V gene, CDR1 is SGHRS and CDR2 is YFSETQ. V lost 3 bases and J lost 7; bases outside the gene matches: 9. This CDR3 comprises 16 residues. CDR3 nucleotide sequence: TGCGCCAGCAGCTCCCTGACTAGCGGGATGTGGAATGAGCAGTTCTTC. It specifies CASSSLTSGMWNEQFF.

V and J are TRBV28 and TRBJ2-2, with D tentatively TRBD1 (6 bases). V was cut by 4 bases and J by 3 bases, with 9 bases left in between. The CDR3 extends over 14 amino acids. Germline V lookup: CDR1 MDHEN, CDR2 SYDVKM. CDR3 loop: CASSSTGDTGELFF. CDR3 nucleotide sequence: TGTGCCAGCAGTTCGACAGGCGACACCGGGGAGCTGTTTTTT.

This chain joins TRBV7-9 and TRBJ2-1; 12 bases align to TRBD2. The CDR3 has 15 amino acids. V lost 1 base to trimming and J lost 6 bases; unmatched junction nucleotides: 1. CDR1 SEHNR and CDR2 FQNEAQ come from the germline V gene (reference sequence). The CDR3 is CASSLGLAGVNEQFF. The DNA for the CDR3 is TGTGCCAGCAGCTTAGGACTAGCGGGAGTCAATGAGCAGTTCTTC.